Sequencing of this T cell receptor beta chain was carried out in a study of PD-1 blockade in mismatch repair-deficient tumors. As for the study in general: Enrolled about 2012-2016, patients had progressing, pretreated mismatch repair-deficient cancers of approximately 13 types.

Details on this clone: The antigen is unknown.

Germline V gene lookup returns CDR1 SGHRS and CDR2 YFSETQ. V trimming: 0 bases; J trimming: 8 bases; junction bases outside the gene matches: 10. The CDR3 covers 17 residues. The study, taken as a whole, reports: Tumor-resident clones, often absent from pretreatment blood, expanded after pembrolizumab and then contracted.

TCRdb's table, derived via immunoSEQ multiplex PCR, lists solely in-frame clones and lacks some. The sample lists 100,000 or so clones; 82% were seen once. This clonotype originated in an adult with mismatch repair-deficient cancer. This rearrangement joins TRBV5-1 to TRBJ2-1; 11 positions match TRBD1. The sample in question was peripheral blood, obtained approximately 36 weeks after starting pembrolizumab. The CDR3 DNA reads as TGCGCCAGCAGCTTGGGTAGGGACAGGGGGGAATTGGATGAGCAGTTCTTC. Its protein is CASSLGRDRGELDEQFF.